A selection of T cell receptor beta chains follows, all from one sample in a study of cytomegalovirus exposure and HLA in healthy donors. Generated by immunoSEQ multiplex PCR, the TCRdb table keeps only in-frame clones and is missing some. The sample contains about 250,000 clones, around 80% of which appear only once. Sequencing input: PBMCs. These receptors originate from a boy under 18 in good health and CMV-seronegative. Each CDR3 is given with its conserved first and last residue. A D gene is named only where the DNA matches it firmly. Not all rows give a size; the values are once, few, many and, for expanded clones, a class.

j_gene,v_gene,abundance,d_gene,CDR3nt,CDR3aa
TRBJ2-5,TRBV19,.,.,TGTGCCAGTAGTTGGGCAGTACAAGAGACCCAGTACTTC,CASSWAVQETQYF
TRBJ1-1,TRBV4-1,.,.,TGCGCCAGCAGCCAAGCTCGCGGGGCAGGGCGGCGGACTGAAGCTTTCTTT,CASSQARGAGRRTEAFF
TRBJ2-5,TRBV2,.,TRBD2,TGTGCCAGCGGACTAGCGGGGGTACAAGAGACCCAGTACTTC,CASGLAGVQETQYF
TRBJ2-3,TRBV4-1,.,TRBD2,TGCGCCAGCAGCCCATATGGGGGGGTAGGGGCAGATACGCAGTATTTT,CASSPYGGVGADTQYF
TRBJ1-4,TRBV2,.,TRBD1,TGTGCCAGCAGGGGGGACAGCCTAAATGAAAAACTGTTTTTT,CASRGDSLNEKLFF
TRBJ2-5,TRBV2,few,.,TGTGCCAGCACCAGATTTGGTCAAGAGACCCAGTACTTC,CASTRFGQETQYF
TRBJ1-6,TRBV6-1,.,.,TGTGCCAGCAGTGTAGGGGCGACACCCCTCCACTTT,CASSVGATPLHF
TRBJ1-1,TRBV9,.,TRBD1,TGTGCCAGCAGCGTAGTACAGGGGGTAGGGAACACTGAAGCTTTCTTT,CASSVVQGVGNTEAFF
TRBJ1-2,TRBV29-1,once,TRBD1,TGCAGCGTTGACTCCGGGACAGGGTGGTTAGGCTATGGCTACACCTTC,CSVDSGTGWLGYGYTF
TRBJ2-3,TRBV9,.,TRBD2,TGTGCCAGCAGCGTTGGGACTAGCGGTTATACAGATACGCAGTATTTT,CASSVGTSGYTDTQYF
TRBJ1-2,TRBV6-4,.,.,TGTGCCAGCAGTGACTCGCGCGGCCCTACTGAAGCTAACTATGGCTACACCTTC,CASSDSRGPTEANYGYTF
TRBJ2-7,TRBV6-5,.,TRBD1,TGTGCCAGCAGTTCCGTCGGACAGGGCTACGAGCAGTACTTC,CASSSVGQGYEQYF
TRBJ1-3,TRBV7-9,.,.,TGTGCCAGCAGCGAAAGGGCAGGGAACGCGGACACCATATATTTT,CASSERAGNADTIYF
TRBJ2-3,TRBV18,.,.,TGTGCCAGCTCACCCTCTGGCACAGATACGCAGTATTTT,CASSPSGTDTQYF
TRBJ1-1,TRBV5-4,.,TRBD1,TGTGCCAGCACTCCCCCCGGGACAGAGAACACTGAAGCTTTCTTT,CASTPPGTENTEAFF
TRBJ1-1,TRBV19,.,.,TGTGCCAGTAGTATAGCAGGGATGAACACTGAAGCTTTCTTT,CASSIAGMNTEAFF
TRBJ2-7,TRBV30,.,.,TGTGCCTGGAGTGTATCAGGCTACGAGCAGTACTTC,CAWSVSGYEQYF
TRBJ2-3,TRBV6-1,.,TRBD1,TGTGCCAGCAGCCTGGACAGGGTTGAAGATACGCAGTATTTT,CASSLDRVEDTQYF
TRBJ2-5,TRBV7-4,few,.,TGTGCCAGCAGCTCTCTTAATGGCAGGGAAGAGACCCAGTACTTC,CASSSLNGREETQYF
TRBJ1-2,TRBV19,.,.,TGTGCCAGTAGTATAAGGGGGGGGTCTGGCTACACCTTC,CASSIRGGSGYTF
TRBJ2-7,TRBV19,.,TRBD2,TGTGCCAGTAGTGGAAGCGGGAGAGGGTACGAGCAGTACTTC,CASSGSGRGYEQYF
TRBJ2-7,TRBV7-9,few,.,TGTGCCAGCAGCGCCCAATTTTCGGGGCAGGGGTCCTACGAGCAGTACTTC,CASSAQFSGQGSYEQYF